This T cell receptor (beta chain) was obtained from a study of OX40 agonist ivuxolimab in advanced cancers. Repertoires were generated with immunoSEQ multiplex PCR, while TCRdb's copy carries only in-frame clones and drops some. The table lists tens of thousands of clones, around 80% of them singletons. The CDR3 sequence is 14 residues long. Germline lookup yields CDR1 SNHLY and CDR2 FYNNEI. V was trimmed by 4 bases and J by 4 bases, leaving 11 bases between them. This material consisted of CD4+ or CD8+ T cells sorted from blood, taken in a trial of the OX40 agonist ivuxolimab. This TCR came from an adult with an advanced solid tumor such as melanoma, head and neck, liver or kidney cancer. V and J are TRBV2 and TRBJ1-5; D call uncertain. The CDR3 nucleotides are TGTGCCAGCAGTGTTTTGGTCGCGAATCAGCCCCAGCATTTT. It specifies CASSVLVANQPQHF.